This is a list of T cell receptor beta chains from one sample in a study of T cell responses to AZD1222 COVID-19 vaccine. Generated by immunoSEQ multiplex PCR, the TCRdb table keeps only in-frame clones and is missing some. Of around 96,000 clones in the sample, around nine tenths were seen once. Sequences were derived from peripheral blood, sampled on day 0 of AZD1222 vaccination. These receptors were obtained from an adult in good health. Both conserved end residues are part of each CDR3. Fields, in order: clone size, D gene, J gene, V gene, CDR3 protein, CDR3 DNA. A D gene is named only where the DNA matches it firmly. Size is omitted from some rows. Given values are once, few, many or a class for expanded clones.

NA | TRBD1 | TRBJ1-1 | TRBV6-5 | CASSDREGRTFF | TGTGCCAGCAGCGACAGGGAGGGTAGGACTTTCTTT
NA | TRBD1 | TRBJ2-1 | TRBV15 | CATSRDPGGKVWNEQFF | TGTGCCACCAGCAGAGATCCAGGGGGCAAAGTTTGGAATGAGCAGTTCTTC
NA | TRBD2 | TRBJ2-7 | TRBV11-2 | CASSSGLAREQYF | TGTGCCAGCAGCTCGGGACTAGCGCGCGAGCAGTACTTC
NA | TRBD1 | TRBJ1-5 | TRBV2 | CASTQGTGYQPQHF | TGTGCCAGCACCCAGGGGACAGGGTATCAGCCCCAGCATTTT
NA | NA | TRBJ1-5 | TRBV6-5 | CASSYSWSSNQPQHF | TGTGCCAGCAGTTACTCGTGGAGTAGCAATCAGCCCCAGCATTTT
NA | TRBD1 | TRBJ1-3 | TRBV4-3 | CASSQEADRGAHTIYF | TGCGCCAGCAGCCAAGAAGCCGACAGGGGGGCGCACACCATATATTTT
NA | TRBD1 | TRBJ1-1 | TRBV30 | CAWSSGQGNTEAFF | TGTGCCTGGTCGAGCGGACAGGGGAACACTGAAGCTTTCTTT
NA | TRBD2 | TRBJ2-2 | TRBV29-1 | CSVGVAGAGELFF | TGCAGCGTTGGAGTAGCGGGGGCCGGGGAGCTGTTTTTT
NA | NA | TRBJ2-5 | TRBV11-2 | CASSPGRGRQTQYF | TGTGCCAGCAGCCCGGGGAGGGGGAGGCAGACCCAGTACTTC
NA | NA | TRBJ1-5 | TRBV3-1/TRBV3-2 | CASSLRRDKSNQPQHF | TGTGCCAGCAGCCTTAGAAGGGACAAAAGCAATCAGCCCCAGCATTTT
NA | TRBD1 | TRBJ1-2 | TRBV25-1 | CASSVGQGANGYTF | TGTGCCAGCAGTGTAGGACAGGGGGCGAATGGCTACACCTTC
NA | NA | TRBJ1-2 | TRBV6-6 | CASSITYGYTF | TGTGCCAGCAGTATTACTTATGGCTACACCTTC
once | NA | TRBJ1-6 | TRBV30 | CAWSPLSSYNSPLHF | TGTGCCTGGAGTCCCTTGAGCTCCTATAATTCACCCCTCCACTTT
NA | TRBD1 | TRBJ1-4 | TRBV28 | CASTFGTVAKKLFF | TGTGCCAGCACCTTCGGGACAGTTGCCAAAAAACTGTTTTTT
NA | TRBD1 | TRBJ2-7 | TRBV7-9 | CASSLDSDRGREQYF | TGTGCCAGCAGCTTAGATTCGGACAGGGGGCGCGAGCAGTACTTC
NA | TRBD1 | TRBJ1-2 | TRBV30 | CAWSRGQGYGYTF | TGTGCCTGGAGTAGGGGACAGGGTTATGGCTACACCTTC
NA | TRBD1 | TRBJ1-2 | TRBV9 | CASSFSGTGYSYGYTF | TGTGCCAGCAGCTTCTCCGGGACAGGGTATAGCTATGGCTACACCTTC
NA | TRBD2 | TRBJ2-3 | TRBV6-5 | CASSQTSGGGDTQYF | TGTGCCAGCAGCCAGACTAGCGGGGGAGGGGATACGCAGTATTTT
few | NA | TRBJ2-1 | TRBV7-9 | CASSPRDNEQFF | TGTGCCAGCAGCCCCCGGGACAATGAGCAGTTCTTC
NA | NA | TRBJ1-2 | TRBV4-3 | CASSQDRLRLSLRGYTF | TGCGCCAGCAGCCAAGATCGCCTGCGTTTATCCCTCAGAGGCTACACCTTC
once | NA | TRBJ2-7 | TRBV7-2 | CASSLGRAREQYF | TGTGCCAGCAGCTTAGGCAGGGCTAGGGAGCAGTACTTC
NA | NA | TRBJ2-2 | TRBV7-3 | CASTPGGVDTGELFF | TGTGCCAGCACCCCAGGAGGGGTCGACACCGGGGAGCTGTTTTTT
NA | TRBD1 | TRBJ1-6 | TRBV6-4 | CASSDKGANSPLHF | TGTGCCAGCAGTGACAAGGGGGCTAATTCACCCCTCCACTTT